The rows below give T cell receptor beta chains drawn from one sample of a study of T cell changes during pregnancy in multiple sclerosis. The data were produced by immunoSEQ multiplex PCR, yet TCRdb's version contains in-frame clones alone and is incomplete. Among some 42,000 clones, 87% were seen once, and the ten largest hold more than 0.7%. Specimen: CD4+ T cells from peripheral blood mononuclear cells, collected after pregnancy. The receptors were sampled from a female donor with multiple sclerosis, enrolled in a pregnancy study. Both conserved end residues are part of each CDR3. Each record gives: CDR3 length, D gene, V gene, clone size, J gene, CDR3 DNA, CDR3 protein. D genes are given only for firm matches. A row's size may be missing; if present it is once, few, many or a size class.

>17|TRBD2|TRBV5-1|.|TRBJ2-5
TGCGCCAGCAGCCGGACTAGCGGGGGAACCTACCAAGAGACCCAGTACTTC
CASSRTSGGTYQETQYF
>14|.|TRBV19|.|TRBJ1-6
TGTGCCAGTAGTAGAGGGAACCCAAATTCACCCCTCCACTTT
CASSRGNPNSPLHF
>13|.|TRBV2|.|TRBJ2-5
TGTGCCAGCAGGGTGGGGGCAGGGGAGACCCAGTACTTC
CASRVGAGETQYF
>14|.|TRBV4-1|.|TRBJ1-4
TGCGCCAGCAGCCAAGAAGGACAGAATGAAAAACTGTTTTTT
CASSQEGQNEKLFF
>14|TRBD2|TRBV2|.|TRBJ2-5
TGTGCCAGCAGGCAGACTAGCGGAGGGGAGACCCAGTACTTC
CASRQTSGGETQYF
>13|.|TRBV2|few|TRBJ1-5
TGTGCCAGCAGTGACCGACAGGCTCAGCCCCAGCATTTT
CASSDRQAQPQHF
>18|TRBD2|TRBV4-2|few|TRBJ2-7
TGTGCCAGCAGCCAAGAGCCCCCGGGACTAGCGGGTGGAGACGAGCAGTACTTC
CASSQEPPGLAGGDEQYF
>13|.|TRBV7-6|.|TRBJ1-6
TGTGCCAGCAGCCTACAGGGTTACTCACCCCTCCACTTT
CASSLQGYSPLHF
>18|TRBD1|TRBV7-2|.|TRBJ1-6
TGTGCCAGCAGCCCCCCCCCGTACTGGGCAGGGGGTTATTCACCCCTCCACTTT
CASSPPPYWAGGYSPLHF
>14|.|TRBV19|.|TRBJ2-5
TGTGCCAGTAGTCCAGACAGGACCCAAGAGACCCAGTACTTC
CASSPDRTQETQYF